The clone carrying this T cell receptor (beta chain) was detected a few times. Its antigen is unknown. This specimen includes other DNA sequences encoding the same CDR3. Profiled with immunoSEQ multiplex PCR; TCRdb holds only in-frame clones, not every one. The table has roughly 27,000 clones, 65% to 80% seen once. This entry comes from a study of graft-versus-host responses after intestinal transplantation. Overall study context: Tacrolimus plus steroids were given to all recipients for 2 to 4 years, preceded by anti-thymocyte globulin induction.

The germline gives CDR1 DFQATT, CDR2 SNEGSKA (reference sequence). V was cut by 6 bases and J by 6 bases, with 8 bases left in between. This CDR3 has 10 amino acids. Tissue processing of the graft released intraepithelial and lamina propria lymphocytes from it. The study, taken as a whole, reports: Analysis identified GvH clones in recipient marrow, with some appearing first in ileum or blood. Graft-donor T cell macrochimerism coincided with high graft-versus-host to host-versus-graft clonal ratios in allografts.

The V gene is TRBV20-1, the J gene TRBJ1-1; D remains unclear. The sequences come from ileum tissue, collected 98 days after intestinal transplantation. This clonotype was obtained from a human patient who received an intestinal transplant, so some T cells may come from the graft donor. DNA for the CDR3: TGCAGTGCCGTACGTGCTGAAGCTTTCTTT. Amino acids: CSAVRAEAFF.